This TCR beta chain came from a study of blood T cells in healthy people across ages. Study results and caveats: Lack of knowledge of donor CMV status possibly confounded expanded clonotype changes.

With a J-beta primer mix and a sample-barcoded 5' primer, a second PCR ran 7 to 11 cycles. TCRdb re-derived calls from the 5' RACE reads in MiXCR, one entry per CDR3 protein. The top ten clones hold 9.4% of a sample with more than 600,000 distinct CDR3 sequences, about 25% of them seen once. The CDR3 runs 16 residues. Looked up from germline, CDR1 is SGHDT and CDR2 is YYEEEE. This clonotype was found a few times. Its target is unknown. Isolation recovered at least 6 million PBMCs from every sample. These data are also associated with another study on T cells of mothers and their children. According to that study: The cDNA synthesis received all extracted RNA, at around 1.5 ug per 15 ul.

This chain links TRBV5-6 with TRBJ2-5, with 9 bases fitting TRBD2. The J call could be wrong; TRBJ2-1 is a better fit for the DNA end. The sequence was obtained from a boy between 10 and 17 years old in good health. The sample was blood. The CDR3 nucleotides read TGTGCCAGCAGCTTGCTCTCCCGGACTAGCGATGATGAGCAGTTCTTC. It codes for CASSLLSRTSDDEQFF.